This TCR beta chain was profiled in a study of blood T cell repertoires in COVID-19. In the study overall: There were acute and convalescent COVID-19 samples, and they came from the United States, Italy and Spain.

As processed by the authors: Cell counts per sample came from amplifying reference gene primers. TCRdb's copy holds only in-frame clones and misses some; the assay was immunoSEQ multiplex PCR. V and J calls and clone size follow that table, whereas D and trimming were derived from the DNA. The repertoire includes 150,000 to 200,000 clones, approximately 80% of them detected once, and roughly 6.3% sits in the top ten. Germline V gene data show CDR1 as SGHRS and CDR2 as YFSETQ. This CDR3 spans 14 amino acids. Losses at the gene ends were 0 bases for V and 4 bases for J; bases not matched to a gene: 3. The rearrangement joins TRBV5-1 to TRBJ2-5, with 7 bases aligning to TRBD1. This sequence was found in a human donor in a cohort sampled during active COVID-19. Sequenced input: peripheral blood. CDR3 loop: CASSLGQGAETQYF. As DNA, the CDR3 is TGCGCCAGCAGCTTGGGACAGGGAGCAGAGACCCAGTACTTC.